These 13 T cell receptor beta chains came from one sample sequenced in a study of T cells after yellow fever vaccination. A single record per CDR3 protein comes from TCRdb applying MiXCR to the 5' RACE reads. Here the sample spans about 240,000 distinct CDR3 sequences, more than 3.5% being singletons. Sequencing was performed on PBMCs, taken 15 days after the yellow fever booster vaccination. These receptors were taken from a man younger than 30 who received the YFV17D yellow fever vaccine.

This clonotype was seen only once. A read error may be the cause here, since a much bigger clone is one base away. CDR3 DNA sequence: TGTGCCAGCAGTCTGGGACTCAGGGCTGATGCTTTCTTT. It encodes CASSLGLRADAFF. The J gene is TRBJ1-1, the V gene TRBV27, with a weak D call TRBD1 (5 bases). This CDR3 is 13 amino acids long. Per the germline V gene, CDR1 is MNHEY and CDR2 is SMNVEV (reference sequence).

In its sample, this clonotype was seen many times. This chain connects TRBV7-3 to TRBJ2-5, with 10 positions matching TRBD2. The CDR3 has 15 residues. Germline lookup yields CDR1 SGHTA and CDR2 FQGTGA. V gave up 5 bases and J gave up 0 bases; unmatched junction bases: 3. DNA of the CDR3: TGTGCCAGCAGCCTAGCGGGGGTGGACCAAGAGACCCAGTACTTC. Its translation: CASSLAGVDQETQYF.

The chain recombines TRBV5-1 with TRBJ2-7; TRBD1 matches 10 bases. Germline loops: CDR1 SGHRS, CDR2 YFSETQ. With V trimmed by 4 bases and J by 5 bases, 6 bases remained unmatched. The CDR3 extends over 14 amino acids. The CDR3 is CASSPGQGGNEQYV. The CDR3 nucleotides read TGCGCCAGCAGCCCCGGACAGGGGGGTAACGAGCAGTACGTC.

This clonotype was recorded at least ten times. This chain links TRBV10-3 with TRBJ1-4; D perhaps matches TRBD1 (5 bases). This CDR3 has 13 amino acids. Trimming took off 4 bases at V and 7 bases at J, with 10 bases between the two ends. Germline CDR1 and CDR2: ENHRY and SYGVKD. For the CDR3, the DNA is TGTGCCATCAGTGTCCGGGGGACTGAAAAACTGTTTTTT. Amino acid sequence: CAISVRGTEKLFF.

This clonotype was observed at least ten times. CDR3 in amino acids: CSAPSPNTEAFF. CDR3 sequence (DNA): TGCAGCGCTCCATCGCCTAACACTGAAGCTTTCTTT. This chain joins TRBV29-1 and TRBJ1-1, with unresolved D. Per germline, CDR1 SQVTM and CDR2 ANQGSEA. There are 12 residues in the CDR3. V was trimmed by 7 bases and J by 2 bases, leaving 11 bases between them.

This clonotype was detected many times. The chain uses TRBV7-9 and TRBJ2-5; D call uncertain. Germline CDR1 SEHNR, CDR2 FQNEAQ (reference sequence). V dropped 0 bases and J dropped 5 bases, with 7 bases sitting between them. The CDR3 length is 13 residues. CDR3 DNA sequence: TGTGCCAGCAGCTTAGCGAATCTGGAGACCCAGTACTTC. It specifies CASSLANLETQYF. The complete variable domain, with remaining parts taken from reference TRBV7-9 and TRBJ2-5, reads DTGVSQNPRHKITKRGQNVTFRCDPISEHNRLYWYRQTLGQGPEFLTYFQNEAQLEKSRLLSDRFSAERPKGSFSTLEIQRTEQGDSAMYLCASSLANLETQYFGPGTRLLVL.

This clonotype was counted ten times or more. CDR3 nucleotides: TGTGCCAGCAGCCCCGAACTTTCGGCAGCGAAGCAGTATTTT. Protein: CASSPELSAAKQYF. The chain combines TRBV7-9 with TRBJ2-3; D ambiguous. The CDR3 contains 14 residues. Germline values: CDR1 SEHNR, CDR2 FQNEAQ (reference sequence). Trimming took off 5 bases at V and 11 bases at J, with 20 bases between the two ends.

This clonotype occurred many times. The rearrangement links TRBV7-9 to TRBJ2-4; D is possibly TRBD1 (5 bases). The CDR3 totals 12 residues. The ends were cut back, 1 base at V and 8 bases at J, with 6 bases in the middle. The V gene's germline CDR1 is SEHNR and CDR2 FQNEAQ (reference sequence). The CDR3 is CASSLDRHIQYF. CDR3 nucleotides: TGTGCCAGCAGCTTAGACAGGCACATTCAGTACTTC.

The chain joins TRBV7-2 to TRBJ2-3; D remains ambiguous. The CDR3 loop spans 12 amino acids. Trimming shortened V by 4 bases and J by 5 bases, and 7 bases separated the two germline ends. The germline V gene has CDR1 SGHTA and CDR2 FQGNSA. For the CDR3, the DNA is TGTGCCAGCAGCTCATTCCTAGATACGCAGTATTTT. Translating gives CASSSFLDTQYF.

This clonotype was detected many times. The V gene is TRBV11-2, the J gene TRBJ1-2; D gene uncertain. From germline, CDR1 is SGHAT and CDR2 FQNNGV. The V and J ends lost 4 bases and 4 bases respectively, with 7 bases between them. This CDR3 has 12 residues. CDR3: CASSSIFYGYTF. The CDR3 DNA reads as TGTGCCAGCAGCTCCATATTCTATGGCTACACCTTC.

This clonotype was seen many times. The chain employs TRBV6-5 and TRBJ2-7; D unresolved. From germline, CDR1 is MNHEY and CDR2 SVGAGI. The CDR3 has 15 residues. V lost 4 bases to trimming and J lost 7 bases, with 20 bases between them. CDR3 coding DNA: TGTGCCAGCAGTTCCAGCAACTCTGGGCTACGAGAGCAGTACTTC. Amino acids: CASSSSNSGLREQYF.

In its sample, this clonotype was seen many times. The chain has TRBV6-6 and TRBJ1-3; D is unresolved. This CDR3 is 14 amino acids long. V was clipped by 6 bases and J by 1 base, with 10 bases between them. In germline, CDR1 is MNHNY, CDR2 SVGAGI (reference sequence). The chain's CDR3 is CASSPPQSGNTIYF. CDR3 sequence (DNA): TGTGCCAGCAGCCCCCCCCAGTCTGGAAACACCATATATTTT.

Only a few counts were recorded for this clonotype. The V call is TRBV12-3 or TRBV12-4, the J call TRBJ1-1; D might be TRBD1 (5 bases). The CDR3 sequence is 12 residues long. Trimming took off 2 bases at V and 6 bases at J, with 7 bases between the two ends. This CDR3 reads CASSLWDSEAFF. The CDR3, as DNA: TGTGCCAGCAGTTTATGGGACTCTGAAGCTTTCTTT.